Sequencing of this T cell receptor (beta chain) was carried out in a study of cytomegalovirus exposure and HLA in healthy donors. Broader study findings: A prior analysis recorded that most TCR beta V segments were productive about 90% or about 30% of the time. In a later analysis, several top co-occurrence clusters appeared linked to parvovirus B19, influenza, CMV and Epstein-Barr virus. Three CMV-associated chains proved CMV antigen-specific in vitro.

CDR1 is LGHNA and CDR2 is YSLEER in the germline V gene. With 4 bases removed from V and 5 bases from J, the gap between germline ends came to 9 bases. CDR3 length equals 13 residues. PCR employed 60 Vbeta and 13 Jbeta primers. This table comes from immunoSEQ multiplex PCR, and its TCRdb copy is limited to in-frame clones, with some not included. The sample has about 160,000 clones, approximately 81% seen once. At collection, donors were nominally healthy, but unrecorded immune exposures were probable. On this clone: Antigen unknown.

The specimen sequenced was PBMCs. The chain uses TRBV4-3 and TRBJ2-1; weak D call: TRBD1 (5 bases). The receptor was isolated from a woman aged 25 to 39 in good health and CMV-seropositive. In DNA form, the CDR3 reads TGCGCCAGCAGCCTTGGACACGACAATGAGCAGTTCTTC. Translating gives CASSLGHDNEQFF.